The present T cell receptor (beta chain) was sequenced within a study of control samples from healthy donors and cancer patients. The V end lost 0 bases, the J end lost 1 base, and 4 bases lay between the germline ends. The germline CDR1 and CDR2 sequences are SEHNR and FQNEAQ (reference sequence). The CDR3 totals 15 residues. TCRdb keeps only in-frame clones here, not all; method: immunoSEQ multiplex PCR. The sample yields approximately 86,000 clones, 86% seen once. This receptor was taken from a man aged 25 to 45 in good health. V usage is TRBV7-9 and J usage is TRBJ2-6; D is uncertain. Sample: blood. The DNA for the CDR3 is TGTGCCAGCAGCTTAGCCGAGTCTGGGGCCAACGTCCTGACTTTC. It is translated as CASSLAESGANVLTF.